The 23 T cell receptor beta chains presented below share a single source sample, sequenced in a study of early T cells in non-severe SARS-CoV-2 infection. TCRdb reanalysed the 5' RACE reads using MiXCR and keeps one entry per CDR3 protein. The sample records 85,000 to 90,000 distinct CDR3 sequences, 14% to 15% being singletons. The sequencing sample was made of whole blood. These receptors came from an adult who was a healthcare worker with PCR-confirmed SARS-CoV-2 infection or an uninfected control (not recorded which).

Worth noting for this clonotype: A much larger clone lies a single base off, so this may be a read error. The chain joins TRBV29-1 to TRBJ2-1; unclear D gene. Germline V lookup: CDR1 SQVTM, CDR2 ANQGSEA. CDR3 length equals 16 residues. The DNA of the CDR3 is TGCAGCGTTGAAGAAGGCTCATCGAGCTCCTACAATGAGCAGCTCTTC. Residues: CSVEEGSSSSYNEQLF.

The chain couples TRBV5-8 to TRBJ2-5; 7 positions match TRBD2. CDR1 is SGHTS, CDR2 YDEGEE, per germline. V lost 5 bases and J lost 1; bases outside the gene matches: 17. The CDR3 totals 18 residues. CDR3 sequence (DNA): TGTGCCAGCAGTAAGAGGCTAGCGGCTTTTTCCGGCCAAGAGACCCAGTACTTC. Its translation is CASSKRLAAFSGQETQYF. Supplemented by reference TRBV5-8 and TRBJ2-5, the full variable domain reads EAGVTQSPTHLIKTRGQQATLRCSPISGHTSVYWYQQALGLGLQFLLWYDEGEERNRGNFPPRFSGRQFPNYSSELNVNALELEDSALYLCASSKRLAAFSGQETQYFGPGTRLLVL.

This clonotype was found many times. This chain joins TRBV6-5 and TRBJ1-6; the D is unclear. There are 13 residues in the CDR3. Trimming took off 0 bases at V and 8 bases at J, with 5 bases between the two ends. The germline CDR1 and CDR2 sequences are MNHEY and SVGAGI. CDR3 sequence (DNA): TGTGCCAGCAGTTACTCGGATCATTCACCCCTCCACTTT. Translation gives CASSYSDHSPLHF.

The V and J genes are TRBV5-4 and TRBJ2-5; D gene unclear. V was trimmed by 4 bases and J by 5 bases, leaving 9 bases between them. The germline V gene encodes CDR1 SGHNT and CDR2 YYREEE (reference sequence). The CDR3 runs to 12 residues. The CDR3 region has the DNA TGTGCCAGCAGCGACCCTCTTGAGACCCAGTACTTC. Translating it yields CASSDPLETQYF.

The rearrangement uses TRBV2 and TRBJ1-3; unclear D gene. Trimming removed 3 bases at V and 0 bases at J, with 3 bases between. CDR1 and CDR2 (germline): SNHLY, FYNNEI. CDR3 length equals 13 residues. CDR3 sequence: CASSDSSGNTIYF. Written as DNA, the CDR3 is TGTGCCAGCAGTGACAGCTCTGGAAACACCATATATTTT.

The chain has TRBV20-1 and TRBJ1-4; D gene ambiguous. V lost 3 bases and J 10 bases, leaving 12 bases between the germline ends. The germline CDR1 and CDR2 sequences are DFQATT and SNEGSKA (reference sequence). This CDR3 contains 12 residues. The CDR3 DNA reads as TGCAGTGCTAGCGGCGGGCAGGCAAAACTGTTTTTT. Amino acid sequence: CSASGGQAKLFF.

The chain uses TRBV10-2 and TRBJ2-3, with no clear D. The CDR3 extends over 12 amino acids. The V gene lost 2 bases and the J gene lost 3 bases, with 3 bases spanning the gap. Germline loops: CDR1 WSHSY, CDR2 SAAADI. This CDR3 reads CASSETTDTQYF. CDR3 coding DNA: TGCGCCAGCAGTGAGACAACAGATACGCAGTATTTT.

The rearrangement joins TRBV29-1 to TRBJ1-5; D is perhaps TRBD1 (5 bases). CDR3 length: 12 amino acids. Trimming left V 7 bases short and J 4 bases short, with 11 bases between. Germline values: CDR1 SQVTM, CDR2 ANQGSEA. Here the CDR3 reads CSAGTLNQPQHF. The DNA of the CDR3 is TGCAGCGCCGGGACTTTGAATCAGCCCCAGCATTTT.

This clonotype was seen a few times. The gene calls are TRBV7-2 and TRBJ1-2; 8 nucleotides align to TRBD1. The V gene's germline CDR1 is SGHTA and CDR2 FQGNSA. This CDR3 spans 14 amino acids. V gave up 6 bases and J gave up 7 bases; unmatched junction bases: 10. The CDR3 bases are TGTGCCAGCAGACGGGCCCAGGGGGCCCTTGGCTACACCTTC. This encodes CASRRAQGALGYTF. Drawing the rest from reference TRBV7-2 and TRBJ1-2, the complete variable domain is GAGVSQSPSNKVTEKGKDVELRCDPISGHTALYWYRQSLGQGLEFLIYFQGNSAPDKSGLPSDRFSAERTGGSVSTLTIQRTQQEDSAVYLCASRRAQGALGYTFGSGTRLTVV.

This clonotype was detected only a few times. The rearrangement uses TRBV18 and TRBJ1-3; weak D call: TRBD1 (5 bases). This CDR3 is built from 19 residues. The V end was cut by 0 bases, the J end by 1 base, with 19 bases between. The germline CDR1 and CDR2 sequences are KGHSH and LQKENI. The CDR3 sequence is CASSPPNRPGRESGNTIYF. In DNA form, the CDR3 reads TGTGCCAGCTCACCACCCAACCGGCCGGGACGTGAATCTGGAAACACCATATATTTT.

This clonotype was seen more than once but under ten times. The chain carries TRBV14 and TRBJ2-3, with TRBD2 as a possible D gene (6 bases). Trimming removed 0 bases at V and 0 bases at J, with 7 bases between. The germline V gene encodes CDR1 SGHDN and CDR2 FVKESK. There are 15 residues in the CDR3. The CDR3 loop reads CASSQEGGSTDTQYF. In DNA form, the CDR3 reads TGTGCCAGCAGCCAAGAGGGGGGTAGCACAGATACGCAGTATTTT.

The CDR3 coding sequence is TGTGCCAGCAGCTTAGAATACTCGGGTAACATTCAGTACTTC. Translation gives CASSLEYSGNIQYF. V and J are TRBV7-9 and TRBJ2-4; D remains ambiguous. CDR1 and CDR2 (germline): SEHNR, FQNEAQ (reference sequence). The CDR3 is 14 residues long. With 1 base removed from V and 7 bases from J, the gap between germline ends came to 11 bases.

The V call is TRBV2, the J call TRBJ2-2; no definite D call. The germline gives CDR1 SNHLY, CDR2 FYNNEI. This CDR3 spans 11 amino acids. The chain's CDR3 is CALIGPGELFF. DNA of the CDR3: TGTGCGCTGATTGGACCCGGGGAGCTGTTTTTT.

This clonotype has a handful of counts. The chain combines TRBV7-9 with TRBJ1-2; D might be TRBD1 (5 bases). The CDR3 sequence is 14 residues long. Germline lookup yields CDR1 SEHNR and CDR2 FQNEAQ (reference sequence). Trimming left V 1 base short and J 3 bases short, with 9 bases between. This chain's CDR3 is CASSLDGTDYGYTF. The CDR3 DNA reads as TGTGCCAGCAGCTTAGATGGGACCGACTATGGCTACACCTTC.

This clonotype was observed a few times. V gene TRBV27 combines with J gene TRBJ1-4; D call uncertain. This CDR3 has 12 residues. Germline assignment: CDR1 MNHEY and CDR2 SMNVEV (reference sequence). Trimming pared 8 bases from V and 5 bases from J, leaving 9 bases between. The CDR3 reads CASRAGNEKLFF. In DNA form, the CDR3 reads TGTGCCAGCCGGGCCGGGAATGAAAAACTGTTTTTT.

In this sample, this clonotype turned up many times. The rearrangement links TRBV20-1 to TRBJ2-3, with 13 bases lining up with TRBD2. CDR3 size: 15 residues. CDR1 DFQATT and CDR2 SNEGSKA come from the germline V gene (reference sequence). Trimming took 6 bases from V and 2 from J; bases not matched to a gene: 5. The CDR3 protein is CSASGLAGVTDTQYF. CDR3 nucleotides: TGCAGTGCCTCCGGACTAGCGGGGGTCACAGATACGCAGTATTTT.

This clonotype was recorded many times. The chain is built from TRBV12-3 or TRBV12-4 and TRBJ1-2; no firm D call. The CDR3 extends over 11 amino acids. The V and J ends lost 6 bases and 5 bases respectively, with 7 bases between them. CDR3 in amino acids: CASRIGYGYTF. Here the CDR3 DNA reads TGTGCCAGCAGAATAGGGTATGGCTACACCTTC.

J is TRBJ1-1 and V is TRBV11-2; D is unclear. The CDR3 is made up of 15 amino acids. From germline, CDR1 is SGHAT and CDR2 FQNNGV. V shed 1 base and J shed 1 base, with 10 bases lying between them. As DNA, the CDR3 is TGTGCCAGCAGCTTAGCTGGCCAGGCGAACACTGAAGCTTTCTTT. This sequence encodes CASSLAGQANTEAFF.

The chain has TRBV7-6 and TRBJ2-4; no firm D call. This CDR3 is 15 amino acids long. V was pared by 5 bases and J by 13 bases, with 24 bases between. Germline V CDR1 and CDR2: SGHVS, FNYEAQ. CDR3 protein: CASSPNSGPYTLQYF. The DNA for the CDR3 is TGTGCCAGCAGCCCAAACTCCGGACCTTACACCTTGCAGTACTTC.

V gene TRBV5-1 combines with J gene TRBJ2-1; tentative D call: TRBD1 (6 bases). The germline gives CDR1 SGHRS, CDR2 YFSETQ. This CDR3 is built from 15 residues. Deletions cut 1 base from V and 2 bases from J, with 10 bases between. The CDR3 DNA reads TGCGCCAGCAGCTTGTCGGACAGCCCCTACAATGAGCAGTTCTTC. It yields the protein CASSLSDSPYNEQFF.

This clonotype turned up a few times. J is TRBJ2-7 and V is TRBV2; TRBD1 is a possible D gene (6 bases). V lost 7 bases to trimming and J lost 3 bases, with 10 bases between them. CDR1 and CDR2 from the germline V gene are SNHLY and FYNNEI. The length of the CDR3 is 12 residues. The DNA for the CDR3 is TGTGCCAGCACTCCGGACAGCTACGAGCAGTACGTC. The encoded protein is CASTPDSYEQYV.

This clonotype appeared many times. This rearrangement joins TRBV18 to TRBJ2-7, with D unclear. V lost 5 bases and J lost 2, with 7 bases in between. This CDR3 spans 12 amino acids. Germline V gives CDR1 KGHSH, CDR2 LQKENI. CDR3 coding DNA: TGTGCCAGCTCATCCACTACCTACGAGCAGTACGTC. This sequence encodes CASSSTTYEQYV.

The chain combines TRBV5-6 with TRBJ2-7; no clear D. Trimming pared 1 base from V and 1 base from J, leaving 9 bases between. From germline, CDR1 is SGHDT and CDR2 YYEEEE. This CDR3 contains 14 residues. DNA for the CDR3: TGTGCCAGCAGCTTGTATCGGGTTTCCTACGAGCAGTACGTC. Amino acid sequence: CASSLYRVSYEQYV.